This TCR beta chain was recovered during a study of T cell responses to AZD1222 COVID-19 vaccine. General study points: Close to half of spike-specific TCRs reportedly recognize unmutated variant regions. Donor demographics were predominantly white British with a female majority; clonal diversity may be underestimated. Among vaccine-associated CD4 TCRs, coverage spanned spike, with dominance at 160-218 and 743-854.

Clones were sequenced by immunoSEQ multiplex PCR, and TCRdb holds only the in-frame ones, with some missing. The sample lists around 90,000 clones, nearly 90% occurring once. As concerns this clone: Its antigen is currently unknown. Additional DNA sequences in this sample encode the identical CDR3.

There are 13 residues in the CDR3. CDR1 GTSNPN and CDR2 SVGIG come from the germline V gene (reference sequence). The germline V and J ends were trimmed by 0 bases and 3 bases, with 8 bases remaining between them. The source material was peripheral blood, sampled on day 0 of AZD1222 vaccination. This TCR was sampled from an adult in good health. The chain joins TRBV30 to TRBJ1-1; no reliable D call. The CDR3 region is CAWSVQGDTEAFF. The CDR3 DNA sequence: TGTGCCTGGAGTGTACAAGGAGACACTGAAGCTTTCTTT.